The T cell receptor beta chain described here comes from a study of blood T cell repertoires in COVID-19. Germline V gene lookup returns CDR1 KGHSH and CDR2 LQKENI. V dropped 2 bases and J dropped 5 bases, with 14 bases sitting between them. This CDR3 has 15 amino acids. TCRdb's copy holds only in-frame clones and misses some; the assay was immunoSEQ multiplex PCR. The profile shows 350,000 to 400,000 clones, approximately 86% of them singletons. Input material: peripheral blood. The receptor was derived from a woman aged 55-69 years with COVID-19, enrolled during active disease. The V gene is TRBV18, the J gene TRBJ2-3, with D perhaps matching TRBD1 (6 bases). CDR3 in amino acids: CASSPFRTEIDTQYF. CDR3 in DNA: TGTGCCAGCTCACCATTCCGGACAGAAATAGATACGCAGTATTTT.